This T cell receptor beta chain stems from a study of cytomegalovirus exposure and HLA in healthy donors listed by TCRdb under 2017. In the study overall: An earlier analysis of roughly 570 of the donors reported 276 Gb of sequence data and 117 million unique TCR beta sequences obtained from around 180 million T cells. Roughly 300 gigabases of sequencing data and approximately 80 million unique TCR sequences were included in an early release covering about 700 HLA-typed donors. The genetic ancestry cluster associated with self-reported Caucasian donors included about four fifths of the 398 genotyped donors. The study aimed to test whether cataloging public T cell receptors could reveal signatures of past pathogen exposure. The T cell repertoires of 666 subjects were profiled by immunosequencing and related to cytomegalovirus serostatus. In addition to the first cohort of around 670 subjects, a separate validation cohort of approximately 130 different subjects was used. To predict cytomegalovirus infection status, the study combined high-throughput TCR immunosequencing, statistical association of individual TCRs with disease status, and machine learning. To study patterns of TCR occurrence, a later analysis re-analyzed previously published TCR beta repertoires from 500 to 850 donors and added high-resolution HLA genotyping. In the later analysis, no new phenotypic data were used to find candidate immune exposures; instead, reliance was placed on TCR beta sequences and their occurrence across donors. An earlier analysis of about 620 of the donors applied high-throughput TCR beta sequencing to assess whether each TCR beta V gene segment acted as functional or pseudogenic. Donor age, sex, ethnicity and CMV serostatus were collected together with the repertoire data. A later genetic analysis used genome-wide SNP genotypes for about three fifths of the 666 donors, treating that subset as a discovery cohort. All discovery cohort repertoires had been generated using a single sequencing platform. Class I and class II HLA loci were covered by the typing at four-digit resolution. Typing coverage varied by locus: roughly 629-640 donors for A, B, C, DRB1 and DQB1; approximately 560 for DQA1; over 600 for DPA1; roughly 470 for DPB1. Roughly 5 DR-DQ haplotypes were handled as single units for association and clustering, since linkage in the cohort was strong. Among approximately 370 genotyped donors of the cohort, an average of approximately 220,000 unique TCR beta nucleotide sequences was sequenced per donor, of which roughly 17% were non-productive. The investigation overall reported the following: Because some donors lacked HLA typing at each locus, the association tests relied only on the typed subset. According to a later genetic analysis, donors in an Asian-associated ancestry cluster had fewer N-insertions in productive TCRs than the approximately 710-donor mean. A cluster of highly shared sequence variants was judged likely to be a technical artifact of the sequencing pipeline. A later analysis reported that several top co-occurrence clusters appeared linked to parvovirus B19, influenza, CMV and Epstein-Barr virus. A later genetic analysis associated a missense DCLRE1C variant with V-gene and J-gene trimming of TCR beta chains, and an independent cohort replicated the association. Across donors, most TCR sequences were observed very rarely, whereas some public TCRs were present in many individuals. The earlier analysis of about 600 of the donors excluded approximately 17 rarely observed V segments, including chromosome 9 orphons, because counts were too low. The presence/absence analyses assumed that sequencing depth was roughly uniform across donors, and that assumption may not be true. Correlated functional status among segregating V segments might reflect linkage disequilibrium, but an unknown experimental factor could not be ruled out. This cohort had only TCR beta chains sequenced, and the lack of alpha or paired-chain data limited which features could be detected. The study gave a list of about 170 TCR beta chains associated with cytomegalovirus. The authors suggested that the approach could potentially be extended to other disease states and immunological phenotypes. A further reported finding was that TCR beta sequences accurately predicted the HLA-A and HLA-B alleles for most subjects in the first cohort. In vitro tests confirmed that a few of the cytomegalovirus-associated TCR beta chains recognize cytomegalovirus antigens. For the cohort, immune exposure information was limited to CMV serostatus. Broadly in line with IMGT annotations, most TCR beta V segments showed up in productive rearrangements about 87% or about 30% of the time in an earlier analysis of some 590 of the donors. Because the 87-base-pair reads could not distinguish some IMGT-functional V segments, including TRBV6-2 and TRBV6-3, those segments were excluded. In a later analysis, most CMV-associated TCR beta chains were found to appear HLA-restricted, with HLA associations seemingly driven largely by CMV exposure. At a false discovery rate of 0.05, a later analysis linked roughly 17,000 TCR beta sequences to specific HLA alleles. The classifier was reported to diagnose cytomegalovirus status with high specificity and sensitivity in both the original cohort and the validation cohort. In a later analysis, HLA-associated TCR beta chains were found to be more clonally expanded and to have lower generation probabilities than equally common non-associated chains. According to a later analysis, TCR association rates differed among HLA loci, with DRB1 alleles showing the most associated TCRs and HLA-C alleles showing the fewest. When HLA alleles, especially DR and DQ, strongly co-occurred, attributing TCR associations to individual alleles was difficult.

On this clone itself: Which antigen it targets is not known. One base away there is no much larger clone; base qualities are not given.

From the germline V gene, CDR1 is SGHAT and CDR2 is FQNNGV. The cysteine opens and the phenylalanine closes a CDR3 of 16 amino acids. The entry retains the CDR3 DNA only, 48 bases that are in frame from base 1. At the junction V is shortened by 5 bases and J by 1 base, with 16 bases in between. To prepare the library, the immunoSEQ multiplex PCR assay was applied. The multiplex PCR relied on a mix of 60 forward primers for TCR Vbeta segments and 13 reverse primers for TCR Jbeta segments. A multiplex PCR assay on genomic DNA amplified the CDR3 region of rearranged TCR beta genes. Amplified TCR beta libraries were sequenced as 87-base-pair reads on the Illumina HiSeq System. The study's own analysis went as follows. Across the 670 or so repertoires, a later analysis counted roughly 84 million unique TCR beta chains, approximately 10 million of which were shared by at least two donors. Raw reads were error-corrected and collapsed into unique sequences by a nearest-neighbor algorithm in which closely related sequences were merged to remove PCR and sequencing errors. V, D and J gene segments were assigned by aligning CDR3 sequences to IMGT reference sequences. For a sequence to be retained, at least a six-nucleotide match to both a V gene segment and a J gene segment was required. Rearrangements were classified as productive when the CDR3 lacked stop codons and remained in frame with V and J, and all other rearrangements were classified as non-productive. Following IMGT convention, CDR3 was defined as the stretch from the second conserved V-encoded cysteine to the conserved J-encoded phenylalanine. The earlier analysis of about 530 of the donors excluded any sequence lacking an unambiguous match to a single V gene segment. In an earlier analysis of around 600 of the donors, V segments were called functional above 56.7% productive rearrangements and were called segregating when the between-donor standard deviation exceeded 5%. A statistical classification framework was developed to diagnose cytomegalovirus status using the catalog of TCR beta chain sequences. In a later analysis, V and J genes were assigned by comparing TCR nucleotide sequences against IMGT/GENE-DB human TR gene sequences. Using the TCRdist pipeline, a later analysis assigned CDR3 sequences along with most-parsimonious VDJ recombination scenarios. In a later analysis, every TCR beta chain was defined by the combination of its CDR3 amino acid sequence and its V-gene family, and reads without a unique V-gene family were dropped. To address suspected cross-contamination and a sequencing artifact, a later analysis removed some 620 highly shared, low-generation-probability nucleotide sequences. For each public chain, a later analysis derived a clonal expansion index from normalized ranks of inferred template counts within each repertoire. In a later analysis, generation probabilities were computed with a VDJ recombination model fitted to out-of-frame rearrangements, and the resulting probabilities were checked against IGoR. A later analysis scored TCR-TCR, TCR-HLA and TCR-CMV co-occurrence with hypergeometric tests, applying a repertoire-size bias correction to TCR pairs. In a later analysis, false discovery rates were estimated by permuting HLA or CMV assignments 20 times. In a later analysis, co-occurring TCRs were grouped with DBSCAN, and TCRdist sequence similarity was added when clustering was performed within HLA-allele-positive subsets. For co-occurrence clustering, repertoires with fewer than 30,000 or more than 120,000 public chains were excluded, along with roughly five repertoires with anomalous nucleotide sharing. TCRdb holds this immuneACCESS table with in-frame rearrangements only. Some clones are missing; in checked studies, unresolved V genes explain under half, and the rest has no known cause. Clonal size and the V and J genes are those of that table, whereas D and trimming came from the DNA. The sample contains approximately 110,000 clones, roughly four fifths of them found a single time. The ten largest clones represent 22% of the sample.

The cohort consisted of 650 to 850 healthy bone marrow donors. At the time of sampling, all cohort members were nominally healthy, though unrecorded immune exposures were likely present. The donor tested CMV seropositive and was one of the 289 seropositive cohort members. Every donor gave a peripheral blood sample, and the peripheral blood mononuclear cells from that sample were used for TCR beta sequencing. Genomic DNA was extracted from the blood cell samples with the Qiagen DNeasy Blood Extraction Kit. The sequence was obtained from a man aged 25 to 40 in good health and CMV-seropositive. The sequenced material came from PBMCs. The rearranged segments are TRBV11-2 and TRBJ2-3; the D region possibly corresponds to TRBD2 (6 bases align). CDR3 sequence: CASSLQRRGGTDTQYF. The nucleotide sequence reads as follows: TGTGCCAGCAGCCTCCAACGGAGGGGCGGCACAGATACGCAGTATTTT.